This T cell receptor beta chain appears in the sequencing data of a study of cytomegalovirus exposure and HLA in healthy donors. Study-wide results and limits: Sequences of the TCR beta chain were said to predict the HLA-A and HLA-B alleles of most subjects accurately. According to the study, around 180 TCR beta chains were cytomegalovirus-associated. The study had only CMV serostatus as immune exposure information. Certain indistinguishable V segments, among them TRBV6-2 and TRBV6-3, were excluded.

This CDR3 is built from 15 residues. Germline V gene data show CDR1 as GTSNPN and CDR2 as SVGIG (reference sequence). V dropped 0 bases and J dropped 4; count of bases not matched to a gene: 7. Concerning this clone: Its antigen remains unidentified.

With 60 Vbeta and 13 Jbeta primers, the PCR was carried out. The protocol was immunoSEQ multiplex PCR, while the TCRdb copy is restricted to in-frame clones and leaves out a portion. The sample contains around 150,000 clones, 80% of which appear only once. The sample consisted of PBMCs. The gene calls are TRBV30 and TRBJ1-1, with TRBD1 matching over 8 bases. The TCR comes from a man aged 30-40 years in good health and CMV-seronegative. CDR3 sequence reads: CAWSVLPGGSTEAFF. CDR3 nucleotide sequence: TGTGCCTGGAGTGTATTACCAGGGGGCTCCACTGAAGCTTTCTTT.